One sample yielded the 29 T cell receptor beta chains listed below, sequenced in a study of blood T cell repertoires in COVID-19. Data came from immunoSEQ multiplex PCR; TCRdb stores just in-frame clones and leaves some out. The table lists roughly 70,000 clones, 70% to 75% of them singletons. The sequencing input was peripheral blood. Receptor source: a man in his 70s with acute or convalescent COVID-19.

The gene calls are TRBV5-7 and TRBJ2-5; no clear D gene. TRBV5-7 carries the ORF label, with uncertain function. The CDR3 loop spans 16 amino acids. Trimming took 5 bases from V and 1 from J, leaving 18 bases between them. The CDR3 DNA reads as TGTGCCAGCAGGTTATGGAGTAGGCACCTCCAAGAGACCCAGTACTTC. Translation: CASRLWSRHLQETQYF.

V gene TRBV4-1 combines with J gene TRBJ2-1; no firm D call. This CDR3 has 15 amino acids. Trimming took off 4 bases at V and 8 bases at J, with 18 bases between the two ends. Per germline, CDR1 MGHRA and CDR2 YSYEKL. In nucleotides, the CDR3 is TGCGCCAGCAGCCTCGAGAGGAATATGTTAGATGAGCAGTTCTTC. It translates to CASSLERNMLDEQFF.

The J gene is TRBJ2-7, the V gene TRBV2; TRBD1 is a possible D gene (5 bases). V was cut by 9 bases and J by 4 bases, with 10 bases left in between. CDR3 size: 11 residues. From germline, CDR1 is SNHLY and CDR2 FYNNEI. DNA of the CDR3: TGTGCCAGTCGACAGTCGTACGAGCAGTACTTC. It is translated as CASRQSYEQYF. The entire variable domain, with the rest obtained from reference TRBV2 and TRBJ2-7, is as follows: EPEVTQTPSHQVTQMGQEVILRCVPISNHLYFYWYRQILGQKVEFLVSFYNNEISEKSEIFDDQFSVERPDGSNFTLKIRSTKLEDSAMYFCASRQSYEQYFGPGTRLTVT.

The V call is TRBV14, the J call TRBJ1-5, with 10 bases fitting TRBD1. From germline, CDR1 is SGHDN and CDR2 FVKESK. The CDR3 loop spans 15 amino acids. Germline trimming cut 1 base from V and 7 bases from J; bases unmatched to any gene: 4. This CDR3 is CASSQAGQGEQPQHF. CDR3 bases: TGTGCCAGCAGCCAAGCCGGACAGGGGGAGCAGCCCCAGCATTTT.

This rearrangement joins TRBV10-3 to TRBJ2-1; D is perhaps TRBD1 (5 bases). V dropped 7 bases and J dropped 9 bases, with 13 bases sitting between them. Looked up from germline, CDR1 is ENHRY and CDR2 is SYGVKD. The CDR3 spans 12 residues. CDR3 amino acids: CAINRGLGEQFF. The CDR3 region has the DNA TGTGCCATCAATAGGGGATTAGGTGAGCAGTTCTTC.

This sequence joins TRBV7-8 and TRBJ2-1, with 14 bases aligning to TRBD2. This CDR3 has 17 residues. The V segment lost 6 bases and the J segment 4 bases; nucleotides outside the gene matches: 8. Germline V CDR1 and CDR2: SGHVS, FQNEAQ. CDR3 protein: CASRTGLAGGWYNEQFF. CDR3 sequence (DNA): TGTGCCAGCAGGACAGGACTAGCGGGAGGTTGGTACAATGAGCAGTTCTTC.

This chain uses TRBV6-1 with TRBJ2-3; tentative D call: TRBD1 (5 bases). Germline lookup yields CDR1 MNHNS and CDR2 SASEGT. The germline V and J ends were trimmed by 2 bases and 1 base, with 10 bases remaining between them. CDR3 length equals 15 residues. CDR3 nucleotide sequence: TGTGCCAGCAGTGAACGGCAGGGCGGCACAGATACGCAGTATTTT. Translation: CASSERQGGTDTQYF.

The chain couples TRBV7-8 to TRBJ2-1, with TRBD2 matching over 11 bases. The CDR3 covers 14 residues. Germline lookup yields CDR1 SGHVS and CDR2 FQNEAQ. Trimming at V came to 5 bases and at J to 4 bases, leaving 1 base not matched to a gene. The CDR3, as DNA: TGTGCCAGCAGCCGGACTAGCGGGTACAATGAGCAGTTCTTC. Translated, it gives CASSRTSGYNEQFF.

J is TRBJ2-7 and V is TRBV6-5; no reliable D call. This CDR3 has 12 residues. Deletions cut 8 bases from V and 0 bases from J, with 8 bases between. Germline-derived CDR1 and CDR2 are MNHEY and SVGAGI. The chain's CDR3 is CASGLSSYEQYF. The DNA of the CDR3 is TGTGCCAGCGGGCTGAGCTCCTACGAGCAGTACTTC.

V usage is TRBV7-2 and J usage is TRBJ1-1; the match to TRBD1 covers 7 bases. The CDR3 is 14 amino acids. V dropped 1 base and J dropped 7; count of bases not matched to a gene: 6. CDR1 and CDR2 from the germline V gene are SGHTA and FQGNSA. CDR3 bases: TGTGCCAGCAGCTTAGGATATGGGACAGTTGAAGCTTTCTTT. Residues: CASSLGYGTVEAFF.

The rearrangement joins TRBV28 to TRBJ1-5; 9 positions match TRBD1. The V gene's germline CDR1 is MDHEN and CDR2 SYDVKM. Germline trimming cut 5 bases from V and 6 bases from J; bases unmatched to any gene: 5. The CDR3 spans 14 residues. The CDR3 loop reads CASSPNRGRQPQHF. The CDR3 DNA reads TGTGCCAGCAGTCCAAACAGGGGGCGTCAGCCCCAGCATTTT.

The chain carries TRBV7-6 and TRBJ1-1, with D possibly being TRBD1 (5 bases). This CDR3 has 13 residues. Germline V gene lookup returns CDR1 SGHVS and CDR2 FNYEAQ. The V and J ends lost 2 bases and 5 bases respectively, with 9 bases between them. The CDR3 nucleotides are TGTGCCAGCAGCTTATCAGGGCTTACTGAAGCTTTCTTT. Translation: CASSLSGLTEAFF. Drawing the rest from reference TRBV7-6 and TRBJ1-1, the complete variable domain is GAGVSQSPRYKVTKRGQDVALRCDPISGHVSLYWYRQALGQGPEFLTYFNYEAQQDKSGLPNDRFSAERPEGSISTLTIQRTEQRDSAMYRCASSLSGLTEAFFGQGTRLTVV.

This chain links TRBV3-1 (or the pseudogene TRBV3-2) with TRBJ2-3, with D possibly TRBD1 on 6 matching bases. CDR1 and CDR2 from the germline V gene are LGHDT and YNNKEL (reference sequence). This CDR3 contains 15 residues. Trimming removed 1 base at V and 1 base at J, with 9 bases between. The CDR3 here is CASSQARTGTDTQYF. CDR3 DNA: TGTGCCAGCAGCCAAGCCCGGACAGGCACAGATACGCAGTATTTT.

The CDR3 region is CASSRVRNYGYTF. The CDR3 nucleotides read TGTGCCAGCAGCCGGGTCCGAAACTATGGCTACACCTTC. J is TRBJ1-2 and V is TRBV6-5; D is undetermined. In germline, CDR1 is MNHEY, CDR2 SVGAGI. The germline V and J ends were trimmed by 6 bases and 2 bases, with 10 bases remaining between them. The CDR3 loop spans 13 amino acids.

This clone appeared once. This chain uses TRBV5-6 with TRBJ1-3; the D gene is possibly TRBD1 (5 bases). The V and J ends lost 4 bases and 0 bases respectively, with 17 bases between them. Germline CDR1 SGHDT, CDR2 YYEEEE. The CDR3 totals 17 residues. The CDR3 spells CASSLDAGRNSGNTIYF. Written as DNA, the CDR3 is TGTGCCAGCAGCCTCGACGCGGGACGGAACTCTGGAAACACCATATATTTT.

The chain carries TRBV24-1 and TRBJ2-5, with 11 bases aligning to TRBD2. Per the germline V gene, CDR1 is KGHDR and CDR2 is SFDVKD. V shed 9 bases and J 3 bases; nucleotides not matched to a gene: 8. The CDR3 runs 15 residues. CDR3 region: CATATTSGGKETQYF. The CDR3 region has the DNA TGTGCCACCGCGACTACTAGCGGGGGAAAAGAGACCCAGTACTTC.

The chain couples TRBV28 to TRBJ1-4; possible D gene TRBD1, 5 bases. V was shortened by 7 bases and J by 3 bases, with 12 bases between the two germline ends. Germline assignment: CDR1 MDHEN and CDR2 SYDVKM. This CDR3 comprises 14 residues. The CDR3: CASNDGGSNEKLFF. The DNA for the CDR3 is TGTGCCAGCAACGACGGGGGGTCTAATGAAAAACTGTTTTTT.

The CDR3 protein is CASSWVAGVNYEQYF. The CDR3 DNA sequence: TGTGCCAGTAGCTGGGTAGCGGGAGTCAACTACGAGCAGTACTTC. The chain combines TRBV19 with TRBJ2-7; TRBD2 agrees at 9 bases. The CDR3 has 15 residues. Germline V gene lookup returns CDR1 LNHDA and CDR2 SQIVND (reference sequence). Trimming at V came to 6 bases and at J to 3 bases, leaving 9 bases not matched to a gene. The full variable domain, completed using reference TRBV19 and TRBJ2-7, is DGGITQSPKYLFRKEGQNVTLSCEQNLNHDAMYWYRQDPGQGLRLIYYSQIVNDFQKGDIAEGYSVSREKKESFPLTVTSAQKNPTAFYLCASSWVAGVNYEQYFGPGTRLTVT.

CDR3 in DNA: TGTGCCAGCAACATGGCTGGCTACGAGCAGTACTTC. Its protein product is CASNMAGYEQYF. This chain uses TRBV11-2 with TRBJ2-7; D not resolved. In germline, CDR1 is SGHAT, CDR2 FQNNGV. Trimming removed 7 bases from V and 3 bases from J, with 10 bases in between. The CDR3 has 12 residues. The whole variable domain, filled in from reference TRBV11-2 and TRBJ2-7, reads EAGVAQSPRYKIIEKRQSVAFWCNPISGHATLYWYQQILGQGPKLLIQFQNNGVVDDSQLPKDRFSAERLKGVDSTLKIQPAKLEDSAVYLCASNMAGYEQYFGPGTRLTVT.

The rearrangement uses TRBV7-2 and TRBJ1-4; no definite D call. Per the germline V gene, CDR1 is SGHTA and CDR2 is FQGNSA. V was cut by 1 base and J by 12 bases, with 9 bases left in between. The CDR3 length is 12 residues. CDR3: CASSLDREQLFF. In DNA, the CDR3 is TGTGCCAGCAGCTTAGACCGAGAACAACTGTTTTTT.

The V and J genes are TRBV7-9 and TRBJ2-5; perhaps TRBD2 as D (5 bases). Germline assignment: CDR1 SEHNR and CDR2 FQNEAQ (reference sequence). The CDR3 sequence is 13 residues long. Trimming pared 0 bases from V and 5 bases from J, leaving 7 bases between. Here the CDR3 DNA reads TGTGCCAGCAGCTTAGCGGGAGACGAGACCCAGTACTTC. This codes for CASSLAGDETQYF.

The chain recombines TRBV13 with TRBJ2-2; 7 bases are shared with TRBD2. CDR3 length: 14 residues. Looked up from germline, CDR1 is PRHDT and CDR2 is FYEKMQ (reference sequence). V dropped 7 bases and J dropped 6; count of bases not matched to a gene: 8. CDR3 sequence reads: CASTLGRESGELFF. CDR3 nucleotide sequence: TGTGCCAGCACCCTAGGGCGGGAGTCCGGGGAGCTGTTTTTT.

The V call is TRBV29-1, the J call TRBJ2-3, with 8 bases lining up with TRBD2. The junction had 11 bases not matched to a gene; V was cut back by 7 bases and J by 5 bases. There are 14 residues in the CDR3. The germline CDR1 and CDR2 sequences are SQVTM and ANQGSEA. The CDR3: CSATAGEVGDTQYF. The CDR3 nucleotides read TGCAGCGCCACAGCGGGAGAAGTCGGAGATACGCAGTATTTT.

Notes on this clone: A read error may account for a junction end that differs from germline. The chain has TRBV7-7 and TRBJ2-5; TRBD2 aligns across 7 bases. This CDR3 has 16 residues. In germline, CDR1 is SSHAT, CDR2 FNYEAQ (reference sequence). In DNA, the CDR3 is TGTGCTAGCAGCCCAACCCTAGGAGGGGAGGGGAAGACCCAGTACTTC. Encoded protein: CASSPTLGGEGKTQYF.

This chain links TRBV19 with TRBJ2-1; unclear D gene. Germline assignment: CDR1 LNHDA and CDR2 SQIVND (reference sequence). Trimming shortened V by 3 bases and J by 6 bases, and 15 bases separated the two germline ends. CDR3 size: 15 residues. CDR3 sequence reads: CASSIIGPRINEQFF. The DNA for the CDR3 is TGTGCCAGTAGTATTATTGGCCCGAGGATCAATGAGCAGTTCTTC.

V usage is TRBV10-3 and J usage is TRBJ2-5; D might be TRBD2 (5 bases). CDR3 length: 14 residues. V lost 0 bases and J 1 base, leaving 6 bases between the germline ends. The germline V gene encodes CDR1 ENHRY and CDR2 SYGVKD. DNA for the CDR3: TGTGCCATCAGTGAGTCGGACTTCCAAGAGACCCAGTACTTC. This encodes CAISESDFQETQYF.

The chain couples TRBV6-6 to TRBJ1-3; 8 bases fit TRBD1. CDR3 length: 16 residues. Germline trimming cut 7 bases from V and 3 bases from J; bases unmatched to any gene: 11. Germline CDR1 is MNHNY and CDR2 is SVGAGI (reference sequence). CDR3 sequence reads: CASTSTGQGGGNTIYF. In DNA form, the CDR3 reads TGTGCCAGCACCTCTACAGGACAGGGAGGTGGAAACACCATATATTTT.

This chain joins TRBV5-1 and TRBJ1-1; D is uncertain. The CDR3 runs 13 residues. The germline V and J ends were trimmed by 4 bases and 3 bases, with 10 bases remaining between them. The germline V gene encodes CDR1 SGHRS and CDR2 YFSETQ. This CDR3 reads CASSPRSYTEAFF. The CDR3 DNA reads TGCGCCAGCAGCCCTAGGTCGTACACTGAAGCTTTCTTT.

The V gene is TRBV7-3, the J gene TRBJ2-7, with a tentative D call TRBD1 (5 bases). The CDR3 runs to 13 residues. CDR1 and CDR2 (germline): SGHTA, FQGTGA. Trimming took 8 bases from V and 6 from J, leaving 17 bases between them. CDR3 region: CASRRWVGVEQYF. The CDR3 DNA is TGTGCCAGCCGAAGGTGGGTAGGGGTCGAGCAGTACTTC.